A single count supports the clone carrying this T cell receptor (beta chain). This entry belongs to a study of T cells in Graves' hyperthyroidism and ophthalmopathy. TCR beta CDR3 regions were amplified from RNA transcripts. A first-round RT-PCR of the TCR CDR3 used the HTBI primer set. MiXCR, applied by TCRdb to the multiplex PCR reads, yields one record per CDR3 protein. This table holds some 50,000 distinct CDR3 sequences, roughly 50% found once. Per germline, CDR1 DFQATT and CDR2 SNEGSKA (reference sequence). The CDR3 extends over 17 amino acids. Trimming shortened V by 2 bases and J by 8 bases, and 22 bases separated the two germline ends.

The chain uses TRBV20-1 and TRBJ1-6; no firm D call. The TCR originated in a woman aged 50 to 65 with Graves' ophthalmopathy. Sequencing used blood. The CDR3 is CSARPVGLTESHSPLHF. The CDR3 DNA sequence: TGCAGTGCTAGACCCGTTGGGCTCACAGAGTCTCATTCACCCCTCCACTTT.